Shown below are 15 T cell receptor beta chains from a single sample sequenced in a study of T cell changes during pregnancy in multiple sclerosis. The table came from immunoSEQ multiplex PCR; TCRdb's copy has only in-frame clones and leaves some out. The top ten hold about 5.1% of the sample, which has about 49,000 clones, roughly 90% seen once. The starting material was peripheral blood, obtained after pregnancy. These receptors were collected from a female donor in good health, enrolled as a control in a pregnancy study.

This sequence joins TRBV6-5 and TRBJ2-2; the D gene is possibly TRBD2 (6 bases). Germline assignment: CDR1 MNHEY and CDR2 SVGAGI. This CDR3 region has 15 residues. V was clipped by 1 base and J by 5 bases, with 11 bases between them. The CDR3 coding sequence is TGTGCCAGCAGTTACTACGGGGGTTGGACCGGGGAGCTGTTTTTT. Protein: CASSYYGGWTGELFF.

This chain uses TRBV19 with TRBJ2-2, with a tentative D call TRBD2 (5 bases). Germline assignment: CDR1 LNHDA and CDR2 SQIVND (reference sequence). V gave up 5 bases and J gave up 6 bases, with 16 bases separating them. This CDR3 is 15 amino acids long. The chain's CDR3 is CASSPRASQAGELFF. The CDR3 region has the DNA TGTGCCAGTAGTCCCCGAGCTAGCCAAGCCGGGGAGCTGTTTTTT.

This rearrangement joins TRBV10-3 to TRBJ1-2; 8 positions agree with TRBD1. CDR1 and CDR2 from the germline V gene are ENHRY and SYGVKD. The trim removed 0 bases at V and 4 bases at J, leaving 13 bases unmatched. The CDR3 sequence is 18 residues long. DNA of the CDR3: TGTGCCATCAGTGAGTCTTCTGCAGGGGGCAGGGTTAGCTATGGCTACACCTTC. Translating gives CAISESSAGGRVSYGYTF.

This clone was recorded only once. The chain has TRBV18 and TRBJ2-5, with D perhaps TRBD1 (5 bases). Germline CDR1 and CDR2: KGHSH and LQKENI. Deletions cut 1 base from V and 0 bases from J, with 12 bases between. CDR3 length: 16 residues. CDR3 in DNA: TGTGCCAGCTCACCACTCTCTAGGGGAAACCAAGAGACCCAGTACTTC. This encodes CASSPLSRGNQETQYF. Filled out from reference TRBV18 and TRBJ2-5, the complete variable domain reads NAGVMQNPRHLVRRRGQEARLRCSPMKGHSHVYWYRQLPEEGLKFMVYLQKENIIDESGMPKERFSAEFPKEGPSILRIQQVVRGDSAAYFCASSPLSRGNQETQYFGPGTRLLVL.

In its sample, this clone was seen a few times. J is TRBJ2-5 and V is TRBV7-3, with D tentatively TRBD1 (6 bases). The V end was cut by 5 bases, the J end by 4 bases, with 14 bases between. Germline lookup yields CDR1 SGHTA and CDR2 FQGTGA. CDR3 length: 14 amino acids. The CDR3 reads CASSPTGPAETQYF. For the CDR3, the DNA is TGTGCCAGCAGCCCCACAGGGCCCGCAGAGACCCAGTACTTC.

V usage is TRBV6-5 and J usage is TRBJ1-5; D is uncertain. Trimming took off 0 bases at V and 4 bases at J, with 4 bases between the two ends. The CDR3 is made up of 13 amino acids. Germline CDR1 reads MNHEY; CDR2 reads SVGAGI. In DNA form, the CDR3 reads TGTGCCAGCAGTTACTCGCTAAATCAGCCCCAGCATTTT. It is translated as CASSYSLNQPQHF.

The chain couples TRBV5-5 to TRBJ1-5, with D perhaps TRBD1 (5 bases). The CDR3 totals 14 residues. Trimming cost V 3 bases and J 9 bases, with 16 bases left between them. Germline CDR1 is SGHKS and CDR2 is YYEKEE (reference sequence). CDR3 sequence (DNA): TGTGCCAGCAGCTCCACAGGAGACTTAAGGCCCCAGCATTTT. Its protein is CASSSTGDLRPQHF.

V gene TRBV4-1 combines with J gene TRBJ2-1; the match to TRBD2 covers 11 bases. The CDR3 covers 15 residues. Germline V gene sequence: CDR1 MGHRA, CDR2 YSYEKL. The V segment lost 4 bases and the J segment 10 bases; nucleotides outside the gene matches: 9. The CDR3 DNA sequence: TGCGCCAGCAGCCCAGTAGCGGGAGGGCCCCGGGAGCAGTTCTTC. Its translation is CASSPVAGGPREQFF.

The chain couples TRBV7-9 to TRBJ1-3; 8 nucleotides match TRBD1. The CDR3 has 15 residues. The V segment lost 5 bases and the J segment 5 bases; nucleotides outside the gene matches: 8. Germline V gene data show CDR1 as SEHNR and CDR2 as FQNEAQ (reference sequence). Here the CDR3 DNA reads TGTGCCAGCAGCAACATCTGGACAGGGCGAAACACCATATATTTT. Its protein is CASSNIWTGRNTIYF.

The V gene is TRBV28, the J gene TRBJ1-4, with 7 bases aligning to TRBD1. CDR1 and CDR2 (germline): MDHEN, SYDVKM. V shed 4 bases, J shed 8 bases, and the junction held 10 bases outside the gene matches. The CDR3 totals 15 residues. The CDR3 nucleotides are TGTGCCAGCAGTTCCAACAGGGGCCCTAGGGAAAAACTGTTTTTT. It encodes CASSSNRGPREKLFF.

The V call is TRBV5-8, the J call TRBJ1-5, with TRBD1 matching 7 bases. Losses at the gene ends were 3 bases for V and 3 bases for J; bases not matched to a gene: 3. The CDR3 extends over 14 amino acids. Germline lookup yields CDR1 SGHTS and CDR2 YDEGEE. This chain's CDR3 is CASSSGQYNQPQHF. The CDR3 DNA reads TGTGCCAGCAGCTCGGGACAGTACAATCAGCCCCAGCATTTT. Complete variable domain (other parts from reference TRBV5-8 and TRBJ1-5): EAGVTQSPTHLIKTRGQQATLRCSPISGHTSVYWYQQALGLGLQFLLWYDEGEERNRGNFPPRFSGRQFPNYSSELNVNALELEDSALYLCASSSGQYNQPQHFGDGTRLSIL.

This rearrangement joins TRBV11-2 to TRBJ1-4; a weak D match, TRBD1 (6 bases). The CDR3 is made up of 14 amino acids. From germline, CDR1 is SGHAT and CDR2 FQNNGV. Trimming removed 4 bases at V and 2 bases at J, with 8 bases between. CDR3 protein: CASSSGATNEKLFF. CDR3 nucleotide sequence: TGTGCCAGCAGCTCAGGGGCGACTAATGAAAAACTGTTTTTT.

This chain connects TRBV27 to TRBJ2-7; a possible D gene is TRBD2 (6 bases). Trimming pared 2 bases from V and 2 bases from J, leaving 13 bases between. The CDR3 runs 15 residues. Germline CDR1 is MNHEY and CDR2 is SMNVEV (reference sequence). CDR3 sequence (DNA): TGTGCCAGCAGTTTACGTGGGGACTCTCCCTACGAGCAGTACTTC. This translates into CASSLRGDSPYEQYF.

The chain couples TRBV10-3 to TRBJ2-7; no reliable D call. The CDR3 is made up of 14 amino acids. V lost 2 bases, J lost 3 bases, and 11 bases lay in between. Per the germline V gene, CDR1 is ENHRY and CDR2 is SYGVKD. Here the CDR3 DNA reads TGTGCCATCAGTGAGGCCCGACACCGCTACGAGCAGTACTTC. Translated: CAISEARHRYEQYF.

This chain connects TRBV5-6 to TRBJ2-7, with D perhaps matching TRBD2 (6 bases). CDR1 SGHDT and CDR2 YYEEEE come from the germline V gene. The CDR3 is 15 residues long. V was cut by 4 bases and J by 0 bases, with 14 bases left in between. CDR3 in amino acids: CASSRFGGNSYEQYF. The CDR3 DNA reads TGTGCCAGCAGCCGGTTCGGGGGAAACTCCTACGAGCAGTACTTC.